The rows below give T cell receptor beta chains drawn from one sample of a study of beta chain features in type 1 diabetes. Sequencing was performed with immunoSEQ multiplex PCR; in TCRdb, only in-frame clones are kept and a portion is missing. The repertoire holds 150,000 or so clones, with approximately 9.9% as singletons. The sample consisted of central memory CD4+ T cells from blood. The receptors come from a woman younger than 30 in good health. CDR3s include the opening cysteine and the closing phenylalanine or tryptophan. The D gene is left open where the match is weak. Clone sizes are given selectively: once, few, many, or a class where the clone is expanded.

. TRBJ2-1 TRBV5-6 . TGTGCCAGCAGCTTAGCCGGACAGAGTTTGACGGGTGAGCAGTTCTTC CASSLAGQSLTGEQFF
. TRBJ2-5 TRBV7-2 few TGTGCCAGCAGCTTAGTTCCCCAGGAAGAGACCCAGTACTTC CASSLVPQEETQYF
TRBD1 TRBJ1-1 TRBV6-6 few TGTGCCAGCAAAGGGGACAGCTTGGGTTTGAACACTGAAGCTTTCTTT CASKGDSLGLNTEAFF
. TRBJ2-3 TRBV7-2 few TGTGCCAGCAGCCCGCAGGGGATTAGCACAGATACGCAGTATTTT CASSPQGISTDTQYF
. TRBJ1-6 TRBV7-2 few TGTGCCAGCAGCTATCACGGAGGGGCTGAGTCACCCCTCCACTTT CASSYHGGAESPLHF
TRBD2 TRBJ2-7 TRBV11-2 . TGTGCCAGCAGCCCGGGGCTAGCGGCCTACGAGCAGTACTTC CASSPGLAAYEQYF
. TRBJ1-1 TRBV7-9 few TGTGCCAGCAGTGGGGAGGCTGAAGCTTTCTTT CASSGEAEAFF
. TRBJ1-2 TRBV6-6 . TGTGCCAGCCAGACAGTTAACTATGGCTACACCTTC CASQTVNYGYTF
. TRBJ1-1 TRBV6-6 . TGTGCCAGCAGTCCCCGGACAGCGAACACTGAAGCTTTCTTT CASSPRTANTEAFF
TRBD1 TRBJ1-1 TRBV7-2 few TGTGCCAGCAGCTTAGCGTATGGACAGGCCTATGAAGCTTTCTTT CASSLAYGQAYEAFF
TRBD1 TRBJ1-1 TRBV7-9 . TGTGCCAGCAGCTTAGAGGAGACAGGGCACACTGAAGCTTTCTTT CASSLEETGHTEAFF
TRBD1 TRBJ2-7 TRBV5-1 few TGCGCCAGCACCGTGAGGACAGGCCGAACCTACGAGCAGTACTTC CASTVRTGRTYEQYF
TRBD1 TRBJ1-1 TRBV5-1 few TGCGCCAGCAGCTTGGAGGGGACAGGGTTTGGTTTGAACACTGAAGCTTTCTTT CASSLEGTGFGLNTEAFF
. TRBJ2-3 TRBV7-9 . TGTGCCAGCAGCTTAGTTACGCGACAGCTTGCGCAGTATTTT CASSLVTRQLAQYF
. TRBJ2-3 TRBV4-3 . TGCGCCAGCAGCCCGAGATCGGCAGATACGCAGTATTTT CASSPRSADTQYF
TRBD2 TRBJ2-2 TRBV5-4 . TGTGCCAGCAGCAGGGGAGGGGCATGGACCGGGGAGCTGTTTTTT CASSRGGAWTGELFF
TRBD1 TRBJ2-2 TRBV7-2 . TGTGCCAGCAGCCTGCGACAGGGGGCAGCCGGGGAGCTGTTTTTT CASSLRQGAAGELFF
TRBD1 TRBJ2-7 TRBV30 few TGTGCCTGGAGTGCCCGGGACAGGTTCTACGAGCAGTACTTC CAWSARDRFYEQYF
. TRBJ1-5 TRBV6-5 . TGTGCCAGCAGTTACGGTCCAGGGGATAATCAGCCCCAGCATTTT CASSYGPGDNQPQHF
TRBD2 TRBJ2-7 TRBV6-5 many TGTGCCAGCACCCCCGGGACTAGACCTTACGAGCAGTACTTC CASTPGTRPYEQYF
TRBD2 TRBJ2-1 TRBV5-1 . TGCGCCAGCAGCATATCGGGACTAACCGACAATGAGCAGTTCTTC CASSISGLTDNEQFF
TRBD1 TRBJ2-7 TRBV2 . TGTGCCAGCAGCTCCGGGGACAGGCGCTTTTACGAGCAGTACTTC CASSSGDRRFYEQYF
. TRBJ2-6 TRBV7-8 . TGTGCCAGCAGCTTAGCGGTGAGCTCTGGGGCCAACGTCCTGACTTTC CASSLAVSSGANVLTF
. TRBJ2-2 TRBV11-2 . TGTGCCAGCAGCTCGCCCTCTAGCGATCGCTCCGGGGAGCTGTTTTTT CASSSPSSDRSGELFF
. TRBJ1-2 TRBV5-8 few TGTGCCAGCAGCTCATTTCACCGGGACAAAAAGGGTGGCTACACCTTC CASSSFHRDKKGGYTF
. TRBJ2-1 TRBV5-1 . TGCGCCAGCAGCTTGAGTTTGGGACGGGGGTACAATGAGCAGTTCTTC CASSLSLGRGYNEQFF
. TRBJ2-1 TRBV5-1 few TGCGCCAGCAGCTTGGCCACTACGGTGAGGGCCAATGAGCAGTTCTTC CASSLATTVRANEQFF
. TRBJ2-7 TRBV28 . TGTGCCAGCAGACCATCAGGGGACGAGCAGTACTTC CASRPSGDEQYF
TRBD2 TRBJ2-3 TRBV11-2 . TGTGCCAGCAGCCCCAGAGGGACTAGCGGCACAAATACGCAGTATTTT CASSPRGTSGTNTQYF
TRBD1 TRBJ1-5 TRBV4-3 few TGCGCCAGCAGCCAAGACGGGACAGGTCAATATCAGCCCCAGCATTTT CASSQDGTGQYQPQHF
. TRBJ2-2 TRBV7-9 . TGTGCCAGCAGCTTAGGCAGTGATTACACCGGGGAGCTGTTTTTT CASSLGSDYTGELFF
. TRBJ2-7 TRBV14 . TGTGCCAGCAGCCAAGCGACTATTGGAGCCCTCGAGCAGTACTTC CASSQATIGALEQYF
. TRBJ2-1 TRBV30 few TGTGCCTGGGGACACAGGGACAATGAGCAGTTCTTC CAWGHRDNEQFF
. TRBJ2-5 TRBV29-1 many TGCAGCGTATCATGGGGCGGAGAGGAGACCCAGTACTTC CSVSWGGEETQYF
TRBD2 TRBJ2-3 TRBV11-2 many TGTGCCAGCAGCTTAGACGGGACTAGCGGGGTAACGCAGTATTTT CASSLDGTSGVTQYF
. TRBJ2-5 TRBV4-3 few TGCGCCAGCAGCCAAGATGGAGGGGGGGCGGAGGAGACCCAGTACTTC CASSQDGGGAEETQYF
. TRBJ2-3 TRBV29-1 . TGCAGCGTTCCCTTAAGGGGGACAGATACGCAGTATTTT CSVPLRGTDTQYF
TRBD2 TRBJ2-7 TRBV7-9 . TGTGCCAGCAGCTCCCAAGCGGGAGACCACGAGCAGTACTTC CASSSQAGDHEQYF
. TRBJ1-3 TRBV9 few TGTGCCAGCTCTACGGGAAACACCATATATTTT CASSTGNTIYF
TRBD1 TRBJ2-5 TRBV5-4 . TGTGCCAGCAGCTTGGAAGGGGCCAGGGGGCTTACAGAGACCCAGTACTTC CASSLEGARGLTETQYF
. TRBJ1-4 TRBV25-1 . TGTGCCAGCAGTGGAGGTTTAGAAAAACTGTTTTTT CASSGGLEKLFF
TRBD2 TRBJ2-5 TRBV5-1 . TGCGCCAGCAGCAACCTAGGGACTAGCGGGAACACCCAAGAGACCCAGTACTTC CASSNLGTSGNTQETQYF
. TRBJ2-7 TRBV29-1 many TGCAGCGTTGTTGTGGACAGCTCCTACGAGCAGTACTTC CSVVVDSSYEQYF